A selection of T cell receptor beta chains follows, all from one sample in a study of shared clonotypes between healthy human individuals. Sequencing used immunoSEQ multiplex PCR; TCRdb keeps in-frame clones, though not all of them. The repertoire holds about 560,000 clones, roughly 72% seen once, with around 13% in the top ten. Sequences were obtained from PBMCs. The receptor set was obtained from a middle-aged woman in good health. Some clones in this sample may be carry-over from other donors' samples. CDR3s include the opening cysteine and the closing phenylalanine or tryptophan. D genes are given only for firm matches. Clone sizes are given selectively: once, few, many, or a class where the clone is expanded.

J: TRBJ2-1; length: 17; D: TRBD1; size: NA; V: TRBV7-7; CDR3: CASSIRLGTGSYNEQFF; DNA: TGTGCCAGCAGCATCAGACTAGGGACAGGGTCCTACAATGAGCAGTTCTTC
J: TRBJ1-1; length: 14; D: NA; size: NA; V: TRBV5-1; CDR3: CASRWGLSDTEAFF; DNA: TGCGCCAGCAGGTGGGGGCTATCGGACACTGAAGCTTTCTTT
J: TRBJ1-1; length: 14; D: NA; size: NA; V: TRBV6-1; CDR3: CASDGAQGGTEAFF; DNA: TGTGCCAGTGATGGGGCCCAGGGAGGCACTGAAGCTTTCTTT
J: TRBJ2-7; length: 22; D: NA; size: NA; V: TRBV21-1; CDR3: CASSKSRGLAGTHDYNSYEQYF; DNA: TGTGCCAGCAGCAAAAGCCGGGGGCTAGCGGGAACGCATGATTACAACTCCTACGAGCAGTACTTC
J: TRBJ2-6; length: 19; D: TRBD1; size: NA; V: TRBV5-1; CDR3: CASSGTGGPPSGGANVLTF; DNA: TGCGCCAGCAGCGGAACAGGGGGACCCCCTTCGGGTGGGGCCAACGTCCTGACTTTC
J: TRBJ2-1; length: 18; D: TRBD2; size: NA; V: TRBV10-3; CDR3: CAISELTSGASSYNEQFF; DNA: TGTGCCATCAGTGAGTTGACTAGCGGTGCCTCCTCCTACAATGAGCAGTTCTTC
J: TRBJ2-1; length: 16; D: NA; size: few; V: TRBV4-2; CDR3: CASSPLSGTSYNEQFF; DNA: TGTGCCAGCAGCCCCCTATCCGGGACCTCCTACAATGAGCAGTTCTTC
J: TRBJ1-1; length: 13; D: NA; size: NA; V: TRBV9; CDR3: CASSPSAGAEAFF; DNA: TGTGCCAGCAGCCCCTCGGCGGGGGCTGAAGCTTTCTTT
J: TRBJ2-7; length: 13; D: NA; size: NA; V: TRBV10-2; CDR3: CASSDYWGYEQYF; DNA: TGCGCCAGCAGTGACTATTGGGGGTACGAGCAGTACTTC
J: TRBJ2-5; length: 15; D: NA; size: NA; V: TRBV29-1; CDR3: CSVRGPTGAIETQYF; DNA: TGCAGCGTCCGAGGACCCACGGGAGCGATAGAGACCCAGTACTTC
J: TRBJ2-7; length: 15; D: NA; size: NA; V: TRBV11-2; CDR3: CASSRRDPRGYEQYF; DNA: TGTGCCAGCAGCCGCAGGGACCCCAGGGGCTACGAGCAGTACTTC
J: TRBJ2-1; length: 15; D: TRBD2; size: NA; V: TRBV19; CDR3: CASSIGAGGDNEQFF; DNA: TGTGCCAGTAGTATCGGGGCGGGAGGGGACAATGAGCAGTTCTTC
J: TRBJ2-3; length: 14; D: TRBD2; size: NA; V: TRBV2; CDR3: CASRGLAGSDTQYF; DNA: TGTGCCAGCAGGGGACTAGCGGGTTCCGATACGCAGTATTTT
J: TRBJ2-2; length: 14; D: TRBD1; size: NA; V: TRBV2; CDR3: CASTGGVNTGELFF; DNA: TGTGCCAGCACAGGGGGCGTAAACACCGGGGAGCTGTTTTTT
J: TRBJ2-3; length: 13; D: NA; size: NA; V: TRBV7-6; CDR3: CASSSAGTHTQYF; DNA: TGTGCCAGCAGCTCGGCAGGGACGCATACGCAGTATTTT
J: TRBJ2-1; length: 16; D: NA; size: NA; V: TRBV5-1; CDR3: CASSLGVDWSYNEQFF; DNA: TGCGCCAGCAGCTTGGGGGTAGACTGGAGTTACAATGAGCAGTTCTTC
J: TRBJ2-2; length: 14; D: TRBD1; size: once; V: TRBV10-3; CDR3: CAITPDRAAGELFF; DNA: TGTGCCATCACTCCGGACAGGGCGGCCGGGGAGCTGTTTTTT
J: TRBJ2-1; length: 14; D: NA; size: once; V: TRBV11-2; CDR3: CASSLTPQDGEQFF; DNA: TGTGCCAGCAGCTTAACCCCCCAGGACGGTGAGCAGTTCTTC
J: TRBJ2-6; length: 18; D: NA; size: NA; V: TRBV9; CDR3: CASSVAGGQISGANVLTF; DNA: TGTGCCAGCAGCGTAGCTGGGGGACAAATCTCTGGGGCCAACGTCCTGACTTTC
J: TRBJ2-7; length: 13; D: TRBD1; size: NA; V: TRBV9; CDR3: CASSVGQSYEQYF; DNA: TGTGCCAGCAGCGTGGGACAGAGCTACGAGCAGTACTTC
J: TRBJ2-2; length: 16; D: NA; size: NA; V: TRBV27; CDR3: CASSFRFPINTGELFF; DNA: TGTGCCAGCAGTTTTAGGTTCCCCATCAACACCGGGGAGCTGTTTTTT
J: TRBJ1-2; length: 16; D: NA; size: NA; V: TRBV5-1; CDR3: CASSLAVGSANYGYTF; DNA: TGCGCCAGCAGCTTAGCCGTGGGATCAGCTAACTATGGCTACACCTTC
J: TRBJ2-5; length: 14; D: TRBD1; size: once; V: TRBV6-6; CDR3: CASRKQGVQETQYF; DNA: TGTGCCAGCAGGAAACAGGGGGTCCAAGAGACCCAGTACTTC
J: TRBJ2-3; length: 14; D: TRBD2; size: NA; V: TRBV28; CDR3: CASKGLASSDTQYF; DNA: TGCGCCAGCAAAGGACTAGCGAGCTCAGATACGCAGTATTTT
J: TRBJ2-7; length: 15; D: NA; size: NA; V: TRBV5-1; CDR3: CASSTDQGRPYEQYF; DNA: TGCGCCAGCAGCACGGACCAGGGGAGGCCCTACGAGCAGTACTTC
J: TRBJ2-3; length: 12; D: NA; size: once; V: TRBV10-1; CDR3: CASSESTDTQYF; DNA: TGCGCCAGCAGCGAAAGCACAGATACGCAGTATTTT
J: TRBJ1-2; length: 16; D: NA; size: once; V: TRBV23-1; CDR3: CASSQSRRWKNYGYTF; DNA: TGCGCCAGCAGTCAATCGAGGCGGTGGAAGAACTATGGCTACACCTTC
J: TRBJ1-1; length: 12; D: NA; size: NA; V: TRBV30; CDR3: CASGRGNTEAFF; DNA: TGTGCCTCAGGGAGGGGAAACACTGAAGCTTTCTTT
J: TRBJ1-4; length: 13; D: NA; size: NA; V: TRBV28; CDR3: CASRRGTNEKLFF; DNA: TGTGCCAGCAGGAGGGGAACTAATGAAAAACTGTTTTTT
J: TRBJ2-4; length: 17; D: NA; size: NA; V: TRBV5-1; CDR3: CASSLARVGTAKNIQYF; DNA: TGCGCCAGCAGCTTGGCCAGGGTGGGGACAGCCAAAAACATTCAGTACTTC
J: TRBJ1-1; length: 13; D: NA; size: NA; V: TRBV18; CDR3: CASSPGQNTEAFF; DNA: TGTGCCAGCTCACCGGGACAGAACACTGAAGCTTTCTTT
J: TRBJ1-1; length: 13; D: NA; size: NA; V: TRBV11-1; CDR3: CASSLALATEAFF; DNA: TGTGCCAGCAGCTTAGCGTTGGCCACTGAAGCTTTCTTT
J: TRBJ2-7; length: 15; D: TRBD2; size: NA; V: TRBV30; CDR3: CAWRPGLAGVYEQYF; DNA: TGTGCCTGGAGACCGGGACTAGCGGGAGTCTACGAGCAGTACTTC
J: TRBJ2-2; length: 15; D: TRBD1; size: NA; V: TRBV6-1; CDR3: CASNATGQNTGELFF; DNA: TGTGCCAGCAATGCGACAGGGCAGAACACCGGGGAGCTGTTTTTT
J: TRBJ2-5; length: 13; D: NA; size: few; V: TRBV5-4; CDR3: CASSSGPDETQYF; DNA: TGTGCCAGCAGCTCGGGCCCGGATGAGACCCAGTACTTC
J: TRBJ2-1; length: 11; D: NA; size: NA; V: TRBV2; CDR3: CASGLADEQFF; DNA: TGTGCCAGCGGCCTAGCCGATGAGCAGTTCTTC
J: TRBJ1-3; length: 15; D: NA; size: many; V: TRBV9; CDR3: CASSVGAPSGNTIYF; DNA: TGTGCCAGCAGCGTAGGAGCACCCTCTGGAAACACCATATATTTT
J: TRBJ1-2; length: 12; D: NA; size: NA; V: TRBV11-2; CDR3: CASSLDNYGYTF; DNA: TGTGCCAGCAGCTTAGACAACTATGGCTACACCTTC
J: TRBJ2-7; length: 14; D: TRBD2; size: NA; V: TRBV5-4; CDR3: CASSLDRTSGKQYF; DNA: TGTGCCAGCAGCTTGGATAGGACTAGCGGGAAGCAGTACTTC
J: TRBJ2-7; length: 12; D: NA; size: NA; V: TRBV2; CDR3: CASSRKGYEQYF; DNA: TGTGCCAGCAGCCGTAAGGGCTACGAGCAGTACTTC
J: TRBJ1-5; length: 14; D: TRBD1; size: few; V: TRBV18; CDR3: CASSPGQPNQPQHF; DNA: TGTGCCAGCTCACCGGGACAGCCCAATCAGCCCCAGCATTTT